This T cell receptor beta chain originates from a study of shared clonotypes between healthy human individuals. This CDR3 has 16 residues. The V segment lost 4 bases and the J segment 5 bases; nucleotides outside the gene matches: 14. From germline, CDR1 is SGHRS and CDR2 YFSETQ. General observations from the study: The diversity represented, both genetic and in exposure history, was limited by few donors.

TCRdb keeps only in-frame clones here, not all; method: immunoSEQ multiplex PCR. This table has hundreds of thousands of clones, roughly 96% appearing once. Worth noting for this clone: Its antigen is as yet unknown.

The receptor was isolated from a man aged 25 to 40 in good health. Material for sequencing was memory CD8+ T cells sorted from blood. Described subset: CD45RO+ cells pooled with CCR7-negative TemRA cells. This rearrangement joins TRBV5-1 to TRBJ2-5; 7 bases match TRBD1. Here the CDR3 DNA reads TGCGCCAGCAGCCCGGGCGACAGGGCGGCTGGGGAGACCCAGTACTTC. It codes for CASSPGDRAAGETQYF.